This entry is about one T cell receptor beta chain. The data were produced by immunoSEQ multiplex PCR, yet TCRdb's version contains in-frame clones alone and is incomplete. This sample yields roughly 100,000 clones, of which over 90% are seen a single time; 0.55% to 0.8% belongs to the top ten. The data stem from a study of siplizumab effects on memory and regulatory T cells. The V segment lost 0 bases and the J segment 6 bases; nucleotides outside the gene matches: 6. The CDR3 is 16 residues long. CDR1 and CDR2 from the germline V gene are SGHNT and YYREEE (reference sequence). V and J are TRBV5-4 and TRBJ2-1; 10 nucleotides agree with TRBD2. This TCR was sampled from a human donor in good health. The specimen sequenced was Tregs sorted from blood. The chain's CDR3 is CASSLGSGGASNEQFF. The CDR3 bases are TGTGCCAGCAGCTTGGGGAGCGGGGGGGCATCCAATGAGCAGTTCTTC.